This entry lists 5 T cell receptor beta chains sequenced from one sample in a study of blood T cell repertoires in COVID-19 (dated by TCRdb to 2019 to 2021). The library came from the immunoSEQ multiplex PCR assay. What TCRdb holds here is the immuneACCESS table cut down to in-frame rearrangements. Part of the clones is not present; checked against another copy, under half of the missing clones reflect an unresolved V gene, and the others are unexplained. Within this sample are approximately 320,000 clones, with about 87% of them counted one time only. In total, the top ten clones hold approximately 9% of the sample. Source material: PBMCs or T cells enriched from blood (not recorded which). Every receptor here comes from a young woman who had recovered from COVID-19.

V gene TRBV5-1 combines with J gene TRBJ1-2; D is perhaps TRBD1 (6 bases). V gave up 1 base and J gave up 6 bases, with 13 bases separating them. Germline V gene lookup returns CDR1 SGHRS and CDR2 YFSETQ. This CDR3 has 14 residues. The CDR3 bases are TGCGCCAGCAGCTTGTCGGGGGGCTCGCATGGCTACACCTTC. Protein sequence: CASSLSGGSHGYTF.

The chain carries TRBV15 and TRBJ1-2, with 7 nucleotides matching TRBD1. Trimming took 3 bases from V and 4 from J; bases not matched to a gene: 11. The length of the CDR3 is 16 residues. Germline lookup yields CDR1 LNHNV and CDR2 YYDKDF (reference sequence). CDR3 sequence reads: CATSRGNRGPSYGYTF. The CDR3 coding sequence is TGTGCCACCAGCAGGGGGAACAGGGGACCCAGCTATGGCTACACCTTC.

The chain joins TRBV19 to TRBJ1-4; D call uncertain. Germline values: CDR1 LNHDA, CDR2 SQIVND (reference sequence). Trimming took off 3 bases at V and 7 bases at J, with 9 bases between the two ends. This CDR3 is built from 13 residues. The CDR3 protein is CASSIRITEKLFF. The CDR3 DNA is TGTGCCAGTAGTATCAGGATAACTGAAAAACTGTTTTTT.

The V gene is TRBV7-2, the J gene TRBJ2-1; TRBD2 matches 12 bases. Trimming took 4 bases from V and 6 from J; bases not matched to a gene: 4. The germline V gene encodes CDR1 SGHTA and CDR2 FQGNSA. The CDR3 loop spans 15 amino acids. The chain's CDR3 is CASSSGLAGINEQFF. CDR3 in DNA: TGTGCCAGCAGCTCAGGACTAGCGGGAATCAATGAGCAGTTCTTC.

This sequence joins TRBV19 and TRBJ1-2, with TRBD1 matching 10 bases. CDR1 and CDR2 from the germline V gene are LNHDA and SQIVND (reference sequence). V shed 0 bases, J shed 7 bases, and the junction held 2 bases outside the gene matches. The CDR3 length is 14 residues. The CDR3 region is CASSIEDRGLGYTF. The CDR3 DNA is TGTGCCAGTAGTATAGAAGACAGGGGGCTTGGCTACACCTTC.